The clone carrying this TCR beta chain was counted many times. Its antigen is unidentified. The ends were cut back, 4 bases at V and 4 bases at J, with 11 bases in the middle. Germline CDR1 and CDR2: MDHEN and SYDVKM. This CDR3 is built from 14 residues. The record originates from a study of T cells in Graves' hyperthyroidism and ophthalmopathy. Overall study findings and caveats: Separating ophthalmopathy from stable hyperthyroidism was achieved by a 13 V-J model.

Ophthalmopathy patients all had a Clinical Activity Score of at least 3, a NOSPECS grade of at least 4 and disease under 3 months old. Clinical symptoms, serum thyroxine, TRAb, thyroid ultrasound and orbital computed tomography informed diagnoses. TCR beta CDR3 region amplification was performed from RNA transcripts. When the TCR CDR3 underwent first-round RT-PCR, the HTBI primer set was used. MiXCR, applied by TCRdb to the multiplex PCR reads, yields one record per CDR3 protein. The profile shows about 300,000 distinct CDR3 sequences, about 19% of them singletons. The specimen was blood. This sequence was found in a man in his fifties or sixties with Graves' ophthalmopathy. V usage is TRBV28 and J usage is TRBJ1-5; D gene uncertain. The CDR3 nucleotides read TGTGCCAGCAGTTCCGCAGGAGGAAATCAGCCCCAGCATTTT. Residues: CASSSAGGNQPQHF. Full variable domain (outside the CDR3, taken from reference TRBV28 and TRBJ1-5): DVKVTQSSRYLVKRTGEKVFLECVQDMDHENMFWYRQDPGLGLRLIYFSYDVKMKEKGDIPEGYSVSREKKERFSLILESASTNQTSMYLCASSSAGGNQPQHFGDGTRLSIL.